Reported below is one T cell receptor (beta chain). The sample originates from a study of blood T cell repertoires in COVID-19. Study as a whole: Samples taken during acute and convalescent COVID-19 were collected in the United States, Italy and Spain. Nucleic acid was either cDNA or gDNA, and it came from T cells, B-cell-depleted T cells, or PBMCs.

In the authors' methods: Amplification with reference gene primers provided the estimates of nucleated cell counts. Some clones are missing from TCRdb's copy, which holds only in-frame ones; the method was immunoSEQ multiplex PCR. V, J and clone size are taken as reported in that table, and D and trimming were inferred from the DNA itself. Here the sample spans 150,000 or so clones, 70% to 85% being singletons. The CDR3 spans 15 residues. The germline CDR1 and CDR2 sequences are SGHAT and FQNNGV. V trimming: 5 bases; J trimming: 4 bases; junction bases outside the gene matches: 7. Followed over time, Seattle patients had been enrolled while infection was active.

Sequencing input: peripheral blood. The TCR comes from a man between 60 and 75 years old with COVID-19, enrolled during active disease. This rearrangement joins TRBV11-2 to TRBJ1-1; 10 bases map to TRBD1. This CDR3 is CASSERQGAGTEAFF. The CDR3 region has the DNA TGTGCCAGCAGCGAAAGACAGGGGGCTGGCACTGAAGCTTTCTTT.